This T cell receptor beta chain derives from a study of blood T cell repertoires in COVID-19. Study-wide context: The cDNA or gDNA used as material had been derived from T cells, B-cell-depleted T cells, or PBMCs.

Per the study methods: Nucleated cell number was recorded as an estimate derived from reference gene primer amplification. Data came from immunoSEQ multiplex PCR; TCRdb stores just in-frame clones and leaves some out. V, J and clone size reflect that table, while D and trimming were determined from the DNA. Here the sample spans roughly 300,000 clones, roughly 90% being singletons. Germline V lookup: CDR1 SQVTM, CDR2 ANQGSEA. Losses at the gene ends were 6 bases for V and 5 bases for J; bases not matched to a gene: 9. The CDR3 extends over 13 amino acids. This clonotype was sampled from a woman aged 25 to 39 who had recovered from COVID-19. What was sequenced was PBMCs or T cells enriched from blood (not recorded which). The chain carries TRBV29-1 and TRBJ1-1; 7 bases line up with TRBD1. CDR3 residues: CSVATGAWTEAFF. In nucleotides, the CDR3 is TGCAGCGTCGCCACAGGGGCATGGACTGAAGCTTTCTTT. The entire variable domain, with the rest obtained from reference TRBV29-1 and TRBJ1-1, is as follows: SAVISQKPSRDICQRGTSLTIQCQVDSQVTMMFWYRQQPGQSLTLIATANQGSEATYESGFVIDKFPISRPNLTFSTLTVSNMSPEDSSIYLCSVATGAWTEAFFGQGTRLTVV.